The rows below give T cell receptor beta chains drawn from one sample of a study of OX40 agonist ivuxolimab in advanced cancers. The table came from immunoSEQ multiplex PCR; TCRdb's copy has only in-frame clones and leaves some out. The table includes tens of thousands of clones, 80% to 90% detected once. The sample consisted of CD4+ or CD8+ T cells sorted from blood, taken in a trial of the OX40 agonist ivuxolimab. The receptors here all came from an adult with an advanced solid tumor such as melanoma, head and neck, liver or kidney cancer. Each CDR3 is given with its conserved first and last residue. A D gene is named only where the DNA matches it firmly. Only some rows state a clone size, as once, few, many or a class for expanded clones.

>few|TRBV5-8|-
CASSRGQNNQPQHF
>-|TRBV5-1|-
CASSLGELVAEAFF
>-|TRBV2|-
CASREQGGQETQYF
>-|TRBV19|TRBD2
CASSNPSSASGGEDTQYF
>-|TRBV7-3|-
CASSAGRYRDQETQYF
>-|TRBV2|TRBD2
CASSGAGVSTDTQYF
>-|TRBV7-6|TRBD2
CASSPSGGPSYNEQFF
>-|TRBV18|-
CASSPNRDALNEQYF
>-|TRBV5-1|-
CASSGTASYNSPLHF
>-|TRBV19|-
CASSRGVAASSYEQYF
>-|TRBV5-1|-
CASSLVVGQDGKLFF
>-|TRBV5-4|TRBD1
CASSLGDRATNIQYF
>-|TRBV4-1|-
CASSRIRDHSGNTIYF
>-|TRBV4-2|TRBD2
CASSQERGARIQYF
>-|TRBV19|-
CASISRGINQPQHF
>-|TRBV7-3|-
CASQGPNTDTQYF
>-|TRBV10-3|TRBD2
CAISSSGGTQETQYF
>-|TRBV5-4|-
CASRYSGVDTQYF
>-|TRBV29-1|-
CSARDTAEAFF
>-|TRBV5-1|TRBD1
CASSLDRGRDTGELFF
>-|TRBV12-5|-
CASGLSGSGETQYF
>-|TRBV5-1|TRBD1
CASSGTTGARSYEQYF
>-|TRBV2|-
CASTGHLNTEAFF
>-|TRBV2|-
CASSRDGRGAGELFF
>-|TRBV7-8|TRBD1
CASSGRTGGTLYF
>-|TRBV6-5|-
CASSSPGSGGDGYTF
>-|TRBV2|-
CASSPWGLETQYF
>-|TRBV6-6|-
CASRPGGSDEQFF
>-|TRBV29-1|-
CSMVGGQTQYF
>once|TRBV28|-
CASTQYDNEQFF
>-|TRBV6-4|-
CASSPDNSGANVLTF
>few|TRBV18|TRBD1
CASSPQGADQPQHF
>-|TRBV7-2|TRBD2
CASAKTAGGWNEQFF
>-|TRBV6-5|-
CASLNGAVNTEAFF
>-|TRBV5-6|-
CASSSGTVAGELFF
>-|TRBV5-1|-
CASSLEQNQPQHF
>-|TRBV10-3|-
CATGGRGELFF
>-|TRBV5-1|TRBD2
CASSQSGETYEQYF
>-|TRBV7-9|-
CASSLATRSYEQYF
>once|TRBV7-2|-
CASSLGQRVIQYF
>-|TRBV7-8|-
CASSHARRATNEKLFF
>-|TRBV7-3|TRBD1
CASSLEGTANTEAFF
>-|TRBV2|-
CASTLSGAHEQFF
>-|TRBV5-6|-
CASSLGGLAAYNEQFF
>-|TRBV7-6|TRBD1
CASSIQTGGVETQYF
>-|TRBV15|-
CATSRDLDTQYF
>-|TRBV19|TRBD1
CASTGQGTDTQYF
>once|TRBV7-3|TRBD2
CASSPGTSDYEQYF
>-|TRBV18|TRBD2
CASSPIGGGETQYF
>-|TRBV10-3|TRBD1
CAISADRVGDTQYF
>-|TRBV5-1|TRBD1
CASTLQGQGNNEQFF
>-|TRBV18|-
CASSRGLSEKLFF
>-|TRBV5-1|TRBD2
CASTRSGARGTDTQYF
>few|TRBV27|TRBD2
CASRSGGSTDTQYF
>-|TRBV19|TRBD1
CASSIGGTDNEKLFF